The 4 T cell receptor beta chains in this list originate from one sample, sequenced in a study of CD8 T cells in ankylosing spondylitis. Findings and limits, study-wide: Roughly eight highly homologous variants made up a TCR beta motif that seemed to typify ankylosing spondylitis blood.

From the 5' RACE reads, TCRdb called clonotypes with MiXCR, one entry per CDR3 protein. The table has almost 400,000 distinct CDR3 sequences, 20% to 25% seen once. These TCRs' antigens remain unknown. Sequencing used blood, either unsorted or a sorted T cell fraction (not recorded which). The receptor set was obtained from a male donor with ankylosing spondylitis.

This chain joins TRBV25-1 and TRBJ2-7; 9 bases line up with TRBD2. This CDR3 spans 14 amino acids. The V gene end was trimmed by 2 bases and the J gene end by 3 bases; junction bases not matched to a gene: 2. In germline, CDR1 is MGHDK, CDR2 SYGVNS. This CDR3 is CASSETAGGYEQYF. Here the CDR3 DNA reads TGTGCCAGCAGTGAAACAGCGGGAGGCTACGAGCAGTACTTC.

The table lists this clonotype with a few counts. The rearrangement links TRBV24-1 to TRBJ2-1, with D perhaps assigned TRBD1 or TRBD2 (5 bases each). Trimming took off 5 bases at V and 8 bases at J, with 21 bases between the two ends. This CDR3 contains 16 residues. Looked up from germline, CDR1 is KGHDR and CDR2 is SFDVKD. The CDR3 region is CATSAPRGREDDEQFF. The CDR3 DNA reads as TGTGCCACCAGTGCCCCTCGGGGACGGGAAGACGATGAGCAGTTCTTC.

This sequence joins TRBV5-1 and TRBJ2-5; the match to TRBD1 covers 10 bases. CDR1 and CDR2 from the germline V gene are SGHRS and YFSETQ. The J segment lost 13 bases and the V segment lost 4 bases, leaving 13 bases of the junction unmatched. The CDR3 contains 14 residues. Here the CDR3 reads CASSETGTGVTPYF. CDR3 nucleotides: TGCGCCAGCAGCGAGACCGGGACAGGGGTTACTCCGTACTTC.

This clonotype was seen only a few times. The chain is built from TRBV5-5 and TRBJ2-1; no clear D gene. The V gene's germline CDR1 is SGHKS and CDR2 YYEKEE (reference sequence). This CDR3 is built from 15 residues. V lost 4 bases, J lost 1 base, and 12 bases lay in between. The CDR3 sequence is CASSPDRLSYNEQFF. The CDR3 DNA reads TGTGCCAGCAGCCCCGATCGCCTTTCCTACAATGAGCAGTTCTTC.